A few counts support the clone carrying this T cell receptor beta chain. Each donor (without exception) was a healthy Caucasian. These data originate in a study of identical twins. The CDR3 extends over 15 amino acids. Germline CDR1 and CDR2: MNHEY and SVGAGI. The V and J ends lost 2 bases and 3 bases respectively, with 13 bases between them. The cDNA had a unique molecular identifier and a template-switch universal primer site. A single record per CDR3 protein comes from TCRdb applying MiXCR to the 5' RACE reads. Found here are approximately 890,000 distinct CDR3 sequences, around an eighth of them singletons; the top ten hold about 1.5%. These sequences were also reported in another study, on yellow fever vaccine responses in identical twins. That publication notes: Twins reportedly appeared to share part of their vaccine T cell response while keeping part individual.

The rearrangement uses TRBV6-5 and TRBJ1-2; D not certain. Sequenced material: PBMCs. This TCR came from a woman under 30 in good health. CDR3 sequence: CASSYSSRAHYGYTF. The CDR3 DNA follows: TGTGCCAGCAGTTACAGCAGCAGAGCCCACTATGGCTACACCTTC.